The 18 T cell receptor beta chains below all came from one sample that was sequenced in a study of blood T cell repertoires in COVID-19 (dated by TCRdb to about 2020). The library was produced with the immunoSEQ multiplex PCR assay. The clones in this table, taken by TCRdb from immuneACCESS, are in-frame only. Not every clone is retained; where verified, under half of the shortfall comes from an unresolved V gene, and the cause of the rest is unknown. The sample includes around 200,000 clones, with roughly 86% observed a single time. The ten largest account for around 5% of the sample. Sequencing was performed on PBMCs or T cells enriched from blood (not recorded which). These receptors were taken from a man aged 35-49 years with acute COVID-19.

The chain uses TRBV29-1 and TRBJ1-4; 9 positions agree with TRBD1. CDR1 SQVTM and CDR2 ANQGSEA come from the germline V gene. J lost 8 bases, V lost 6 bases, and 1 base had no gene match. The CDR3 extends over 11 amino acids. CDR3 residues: CSVGTGEKLFF. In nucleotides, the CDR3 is TGCAGCGTCGGGACAGGGGAAAAACTGTTTTTT.

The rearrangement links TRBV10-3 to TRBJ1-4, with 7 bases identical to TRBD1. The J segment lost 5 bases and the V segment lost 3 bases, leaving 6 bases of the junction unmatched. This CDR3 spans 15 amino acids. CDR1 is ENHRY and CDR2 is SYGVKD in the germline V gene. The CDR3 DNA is TGTGCCATCAGTGAAAGACAGGGACAAAATGAAAAACTGTTTTTT. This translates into CAISERQGQNEKLFF.

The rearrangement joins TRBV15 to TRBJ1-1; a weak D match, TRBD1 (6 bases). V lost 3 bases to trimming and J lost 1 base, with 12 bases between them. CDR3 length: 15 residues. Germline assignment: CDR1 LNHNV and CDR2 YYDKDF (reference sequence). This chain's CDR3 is CATSSVEQGNTEAFF. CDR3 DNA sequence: TGTGCCACCAGCAGCGTGGAACAGGGGAACACTGAAGCTTTCTTT.

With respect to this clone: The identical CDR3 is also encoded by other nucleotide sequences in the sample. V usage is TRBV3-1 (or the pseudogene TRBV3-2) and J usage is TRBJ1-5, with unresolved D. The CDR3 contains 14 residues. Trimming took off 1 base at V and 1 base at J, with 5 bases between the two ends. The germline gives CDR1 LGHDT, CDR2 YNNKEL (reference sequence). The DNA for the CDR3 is TGTGCCAGCAGCCAAGGCGGGAGCAATCAGCCCCAGCATTTT. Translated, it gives CASSQGGSNQPQHF.

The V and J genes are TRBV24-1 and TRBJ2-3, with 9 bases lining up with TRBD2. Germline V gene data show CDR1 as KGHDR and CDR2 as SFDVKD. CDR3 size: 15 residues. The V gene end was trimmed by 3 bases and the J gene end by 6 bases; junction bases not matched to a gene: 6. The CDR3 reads CATSDRSGSSDTQYF. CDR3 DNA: TGTGCCACCAGTGATCGTAGCGGGAGCAGTGATACGCAGTATTTT.

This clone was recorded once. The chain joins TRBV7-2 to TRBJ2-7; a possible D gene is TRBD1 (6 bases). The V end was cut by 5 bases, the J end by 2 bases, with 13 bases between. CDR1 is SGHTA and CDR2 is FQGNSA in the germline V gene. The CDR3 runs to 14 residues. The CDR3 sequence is CASSPGTYTYEQYF. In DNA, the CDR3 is TGTGCCAGCAGCCCCGGGACATATACCTACGAGCAGTACTTC.

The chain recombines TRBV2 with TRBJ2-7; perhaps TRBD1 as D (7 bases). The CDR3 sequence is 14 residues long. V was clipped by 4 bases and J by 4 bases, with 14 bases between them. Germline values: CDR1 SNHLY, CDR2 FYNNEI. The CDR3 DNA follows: TGTGCCAGCAGTGGCCAGGGGGGTGATTACGAGCAGTACTTC. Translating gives CASSGQGGDYEQYF.

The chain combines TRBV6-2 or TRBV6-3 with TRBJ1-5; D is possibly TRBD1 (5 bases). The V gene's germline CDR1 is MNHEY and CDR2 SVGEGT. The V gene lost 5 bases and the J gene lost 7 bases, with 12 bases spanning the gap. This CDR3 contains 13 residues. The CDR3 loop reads CASSPGFWQPQHF. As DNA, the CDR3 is TGTGCCAGCAGTCCAGGGTTTTGGCAGCCCCAGCATTTT.

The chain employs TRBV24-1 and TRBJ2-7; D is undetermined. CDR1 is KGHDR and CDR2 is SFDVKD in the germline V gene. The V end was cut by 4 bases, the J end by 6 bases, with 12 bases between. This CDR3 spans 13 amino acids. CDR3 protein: CATSEKNSLEQYF. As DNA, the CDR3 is TGTGCCACCAGTGAGAAAAACAGTCTCGAGCAGTACTTC.

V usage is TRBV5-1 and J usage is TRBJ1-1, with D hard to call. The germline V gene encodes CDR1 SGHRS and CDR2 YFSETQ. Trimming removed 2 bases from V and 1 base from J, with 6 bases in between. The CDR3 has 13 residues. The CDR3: CASSFEKNTEAFF. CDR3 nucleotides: TGCGCCAGCAGCTTCGAGAAGAACACTGAAGCTTTCTTT. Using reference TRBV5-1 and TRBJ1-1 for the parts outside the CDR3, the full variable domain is KAGVTQTPRYLIKTRGQQVTLSCSPISGHRSVSWYQQTPGQGLQFLFEYFSETQRNKGNFPGRFSGRQFSNSRSEMNVSTLELGDSALYLCASSFEKNTEAFFGQGTRLTVV.

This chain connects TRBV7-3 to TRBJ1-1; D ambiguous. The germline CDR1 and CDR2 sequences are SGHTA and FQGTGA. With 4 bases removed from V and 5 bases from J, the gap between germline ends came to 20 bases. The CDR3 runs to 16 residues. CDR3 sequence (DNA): TGTGCCAGCAGCTCGGGGTGGGGTGCGGCCTCGACTGAAGCTTTCTTT. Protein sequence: CASSSGWGAASTEAFF.

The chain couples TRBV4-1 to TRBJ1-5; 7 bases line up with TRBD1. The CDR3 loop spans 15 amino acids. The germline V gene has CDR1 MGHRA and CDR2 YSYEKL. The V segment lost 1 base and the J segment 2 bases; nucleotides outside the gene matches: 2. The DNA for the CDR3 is TGCGCCAGCAGCCAAGGAACAGGGGGCAATCAGCCCCAGCATTTT. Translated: CASSQGTGGNQPQHF.

CDR3: CASGQTSGTYNEQFF. CDR3 nucleotide sequence: TGTGCCAGCGGGCAGACTAGCGGAACCTACAATGAGCAGTTCTTC. The chain couples TRBV7-3 to TRBJ2-1; 9 bases match TRBD2. Germline CDR1 and CDR2: SGHTA and FQGTGA. The CDR3 covers 15 residues. V was clipped by 8 bases and J by 2 bases; unmatched bases: 7.

The CDR3 loop is CASSLGRPSGSETQYF. In nucleotides, the CDR3 is TGCGCCAGCAGCTTGGGCCGTCCTAGCGGGAGTGAGACCCAGTACTTC. The rearrangement links TRBV5-1 to TRBJ2-5; 10 nucleotides align to TRBD2. There are 16 residues in the CDR3. With V trimmed by 0 bases and J by 5 bases, 7 bases remained unmatched. The germline gives CDR1 SGHRS, CDR2 YFSETQ. Together with reference TRBV5-1 and TRBJ2-5, the CDR3 gives the full variable domain: KAGVTQTPRYLIKTRGQQVTLSCSPISGHRSVSWYQQTPGQGLQFLFEYFSETQRNKGNFPGRFSGRQFSNSRSEMNVSTLELGDSALYLCASSLGRPSGSETQYFGPGTRLLVL.

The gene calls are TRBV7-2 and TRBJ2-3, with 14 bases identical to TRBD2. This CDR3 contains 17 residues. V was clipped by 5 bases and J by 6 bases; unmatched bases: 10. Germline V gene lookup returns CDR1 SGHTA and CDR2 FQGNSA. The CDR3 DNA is TGTGCCAGCAGCCTTGGGACTAGCGGGAGTGGGATGGATACGCAGTATTTT. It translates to CASSLGTSGSGMDTQYF.

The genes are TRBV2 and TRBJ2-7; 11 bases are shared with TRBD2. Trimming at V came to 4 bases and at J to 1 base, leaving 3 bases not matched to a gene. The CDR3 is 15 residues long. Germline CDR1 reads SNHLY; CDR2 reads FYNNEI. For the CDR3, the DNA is TGTGCCAGCAGTGGGACTAGCGGGCGGTCCTACGAGCAGTACTTC. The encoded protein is CASSGTSGRSYEQYF.

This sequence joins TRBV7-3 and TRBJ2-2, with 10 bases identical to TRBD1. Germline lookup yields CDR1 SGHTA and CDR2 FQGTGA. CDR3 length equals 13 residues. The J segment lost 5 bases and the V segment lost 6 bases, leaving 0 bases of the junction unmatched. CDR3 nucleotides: TGTGCCAGCAGGGGACAGGGGACCGGGGAGCTGTTTTTT. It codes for CASRGQGTGELFF.

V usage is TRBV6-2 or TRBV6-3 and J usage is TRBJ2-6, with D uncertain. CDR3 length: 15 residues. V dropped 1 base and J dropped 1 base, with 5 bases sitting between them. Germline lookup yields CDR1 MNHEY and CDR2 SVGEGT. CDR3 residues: CASSYFGSGANVLTF. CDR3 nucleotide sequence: TGTGCCAGCAGTTACTTCGGTTCTGGGGCCAACGTCCTGACTTTC.